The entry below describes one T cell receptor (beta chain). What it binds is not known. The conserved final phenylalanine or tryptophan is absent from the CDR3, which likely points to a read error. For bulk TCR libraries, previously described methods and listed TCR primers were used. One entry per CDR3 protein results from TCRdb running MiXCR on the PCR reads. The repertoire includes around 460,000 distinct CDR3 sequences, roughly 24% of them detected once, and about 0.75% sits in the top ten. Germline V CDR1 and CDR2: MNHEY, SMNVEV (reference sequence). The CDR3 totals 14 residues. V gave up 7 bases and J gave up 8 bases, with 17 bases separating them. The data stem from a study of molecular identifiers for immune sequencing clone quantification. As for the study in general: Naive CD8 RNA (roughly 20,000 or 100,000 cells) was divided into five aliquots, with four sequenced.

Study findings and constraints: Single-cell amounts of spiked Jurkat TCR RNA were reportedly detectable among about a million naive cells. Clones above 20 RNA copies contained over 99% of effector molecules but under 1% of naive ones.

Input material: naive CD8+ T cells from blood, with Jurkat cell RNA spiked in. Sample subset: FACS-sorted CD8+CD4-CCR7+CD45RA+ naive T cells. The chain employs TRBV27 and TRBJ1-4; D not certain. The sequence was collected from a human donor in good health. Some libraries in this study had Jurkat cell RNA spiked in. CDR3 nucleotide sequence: TGTGCCAGCAAGTTAGGGTCAGAAAAAGAAAAACTGTTTCTT. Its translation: CASKLGSEKEKLFL.